This entry describes one T cell receptor beta chain. What it recognizes is unknown. The assay was immunoSEQ multiplex PCR, and TCRdb's table has in-frame clones only and misses some. The table includes around 120,000 clones, about 86% detected once. This sample was taken from a study of T cell responses to AZD1222 COVID-19 vaccine. Study observations and caveats: Samples come after the peak T cell response, not at day 14.

The source of this sequence is an adult who received the AZD1222 COVID-19 vaccine. The source material was peripheral blood, sampled 28 days after the second AZD1222 dose.

The CDR3 nucleotides read TGTGCCAGCAGCTCTCGGCAGGGTTGGGAGACCCAGTACTTC. This codes for CASSSRQGWETQYF. J is TRBJ2-5 and V is TRBV7-2; tentatively, D is TRBD1 (5 bases). The length of the CDR3 is 14 residues. CDR1 and CDR2 from the germline V gene are SGHTA and FQGNSA. The V and J ends lost 4 bases and 5 bases respectively, with 14 bases between them.